This T cell receptor beta chain was sequenced for a study of shared clonotypes between healthy human individuals. At the level of the study: Plates per donor: three CD4 naive, three CD4 memory, two CD8 naive, one CD8 memory.

General study results and limits: Sequencing of the sorted subsets was shown by rarefaction to be incomplete despite large depth.

The V segment lost 0 bases and the J segment 9 bases; nucleotides outside the gene matches: 8. Germline values: CDR1 SGDLS, CDR2 YYNGEE. The CDR3 consists of 16 residues. The CD4+ fraction was divided into a CD45RA+ naive subset and a CD45RA-negative memory subset. Concerning this clone: Its antigen is not identified.

Only in-frame clones appear in the TCRdb table, and some are missing; sequencing was by immunoSEQ multiplex PCR. The data show about 1.1 million clones, with around 77% seen just once and 0.7% to 0.95% held by the top ten. Sequenced input: memory CD4+ T cells from PBMCs. Subset here: CD45RA-negative fraction. The source of this sequence is a man aged 18 to 30 in good health. Some clones in this sample may be carry-over from other donors' samples. The chain couples TRBV9 to TRBJ2-1; 11 nucleotides agree with TRBD1. The CDR3 is CASSVEVDRGPGEQFF. The CDR3 DNA follows: TGTGCCAGCAGCGTAGAGGTGGACAGGGGGCCGGGTGAGCAGTTCTTC.